Listed below are T cell receptor beta chains from one sample, sequenced in a study of T cell responses to AZD1222 COVID-19 vaccine. TCRdb's copy holds only in-frame clones and misses some; the assay was immunoSEQ multiplex PCR. The sample holds around 100,000 clones, around 87% seen once. Specimen: peripheral blood, collected on day 0 of MenACWY control vaccination. The receptor set was obtained from an adult in good health. The CDR3 runs from the conserved cysteine through the conserved F or W. The order of the fields is D gene, clone size, V gene, J gene, CDR3 length, CDR3 protein, CDR3 DNA. A D gene is named only where the DNA matches it firmly. Only some rows state a clone size, as once, few, many or a class for expanded clones.

D: TRBD1; size: few; V: TRBV6-5; J: TRBJ2-7; length: 15; CDR3: CASSYPGQASYEQYF; DNA: TGTGCCAGCAGTTACCCGGGACAGGCCTCCTACGAGCAGTACTTC
D: NA; size: NA; V: TRBV5-1; J: TRBJ1-5; length: 15; CDR3: CASSPGTGLNQPQHF; DNA: TGCGCCAGCAGCCCTGGGACGGGACTTAATCAGCCCCAGCATTTT
D: NA; size: NA; V: TRBV30; J: TRBJ2-3; length: 13; CDR3: CAWSVGLADTQYF; DNA: TGTGCCTGGAGTGTAGGGCTAGCCGATACGCAGTATTTT
D: NA; size: NA; V: TRBV5-4; J: TRBJ2-4; length: 13; CDR3: CASSSGLDRIQYF; DNA: TGTGCCAGCAGCTCGGGGCTAGACCGCATTCAGTACTTC
D: TRBD2; size: NA; V: TRBV3-1/TRBV3-2; J: TRBJ2-7; length: 16; CDR3: CASKGPTSGGSGEQYF; DNA: TGTGCCAGCAAAGGCCCGACTAGCGGGGGTTCTGGGGAGCAGTACTTC
D: NA; size: NA; V: TRBV7-2; J: TRBJ2-3; length: 16; CDR3: CASSYRPAATTDTQYF; DNA: TGTGCCAGCAGCTATAGACCAGCGGCCACCACAGATACGCAGTATTTT
D: TRBD2; size: once; V: TRBV19; J: TRBJ2-1; length: 17; CDR3: CASSIPRLAGGFNEQFF; DNA: TGTGCCAGTAGTATACCGAGACTAGCGGGAGGATTCAATGAGCAGTTCTTC
D: NA; size: NA; V: TRBV21-1; J: TRBJ2-1; length: 14; CDR3: CASLGTMDYNEQFF; DNA: TGTGCCAGCCTTGGGACTATGGACTACAATGAGCAGTTCTTC
D: TRBD2; size: once; V: TRBV5-1; J: TRBJ2-1; length: 16; CDR3: CASSPGGTFSYNEQFF; DNA: TGCGCCAGCAGCCCGGGGGGGACATTCTCCTACAATGAGCAGTTCTTC
D: TRBD2; size: NA; V: TRBV27; J: TRBJ2-1; length: 20; CDR3: CASTSRPGIRGLASHNEQFF; DNA: TGTGCCAGCACCTCAAGACCCGGGATCCGAGGACTAGCTAGCCACAATGAGCAGTTCTTC
D: NA; size: NA; V: TRBV12-3/TRBV12-4; J: TRBJ1-2; length: 12; CDR3: CASSVTANGYTF; DNA: TGTGCCAGCAGTGTGACAGCGAATGGCTACACCTTC
D: NA; size: NA; V: TRBV18; J: TRBJ1-2; length: 13; CDR3: CASSPRQADGYTF; DNA: TGTGCCAGCTCACCCCGACAGGCAGATGGCTACACCTTC
D: TRBD2; size: NA; V: TRBV18; J: TRBJ2-2; length: 17; CDR3: CASSPRTSGSVVGELFF; DNA: TGTGCCAGCTCACCAAGAACTAGCGGGAGCGTCGTCGGGGAGCTGTTTTTT
D: TRBD1; size: NA; V: TRBV4-3; J: TRBJ2-7; length: 14; CDR3: CASSQGTGWDEQYF; DNA: TGCGCCAGCAGCCAAGGGACAGGGTGGGACGAGCAGTACTTC
D: TRBD1; size: NA; V: TRBV6-1; J: TRBJ1-1; length: 15; CDR3: CASSDIFIRTGEAFF; DNA: TGTGCCAGCAGTGATATCTTTATAAGGACAGGTGAAGCTTTCTTT
D: TRBD2; size: NA; V: TRBV7-2; J: TRBJ2-5; length: 13; CDR3: CASSLAQRGTQYF; DNA: TGTGCCAGCAGCTTAGCGCAGCGGGGGACCCAGTACTTC
D: NA; size: few; V: TRBV7-3; J: TRBJ2-2; length: 14; CDR3: CASSSRSYTGELFF; DNA: TGTGCCAGCAGCTCGCGGTCGTACACCGGGGAGCTGTTTTTT
D: NA; size: NA; V: TRBV9; J: TRBJ1-1; length: 13; CDR3: CASSYTVNTEAFF; DNA: TGTGCCAGCAGTTACACAGTGAACACTGAAGCTTTCTTT
D: NA; size: NA; V: TRBV3-1/TRBV3-2; J: TRBJ2-7; length: 11; CDR3: CASSRGYEQYF; DNA: TGTGCCAGCAGCCGGGGTTACGAGCAGTACTTC
D: NA; size: NA; V: TRBV5-5; J: TRBJ1-1; length: 14; CDR3: CASSLRDTNTEAFF; DNA: TGTGCCAGCAGCTTGAGGGACACGAACACTGAAGCTTTCTTT
D: NA; size: NA; V: TRBV5-4; J: TRBJ1-3; length: 13; CDR3: CASSRDRGNTIYF; DNA: TGTGCCAGCAGCCGTGACCGCGGAAACACCATATATTTT
D: TRBD1; size: NA; V: TRBV5-1; J: TRBJ2-3; length: 16; CDR3: CASSPDRGGGTDTQYF; DNA: TGCGCCAGCAGCCCGGACAGGGGGGGAGGCACAGATACGCAGTATTTT
D: NA; size: NA; V: TRBV4-1; J: TRBJ2-7; length: 12; CDR3: CASSPDYYEQYF; DNA: TGCGCCAGCAGCCCCGACTACTACGAGCAGTACTTC
D: NA; size: NA; V: TRBV28; J: TRBJ2-2; length: 13; CDR3: CASSGGGSGELFF; DNA: TGTGCCAGCAGTGGAGGGGGTTCCGGGGAGCTGTTTTTT
D: NA; size: NA; V: TRBV7-9; J: TRBJ2-7; length: 14; CDR3: CASSLGGLAGEQYF; DNA: TGTGCCAGCAGCTTAGGGGGTTTGGCGGGCGAGCAGTACTTC
D: NA; size: few; V: TRBV7-2; J: TRBJ1-5; length: 16; CDR3: CASSLDIRGSNQPQHF; DNA: TGTGCCAGCAGCCTAGACATTAGAGGAAGCAATCAGCCCCAGCATTTT
D: NA; size: once; V: TRBV28; J: TRBJ1-5; length: 14; CDR3: CASSFSQGGQPQHF; DNA: TGTGCCAGCAGTTTCTCACAGGGAGGCCAGCCCCAGCATTTT
D: NA; size: NA; V: TRBV7-9; J: TRBJ1-1; length: 13; CDR3: CASSLVVNTEAFF; DNA: TGTGCCAGCAGCTTAGTAGTGAACACTGAAGCTTTCTTT
D: NA; size: NA; V: TRBV11-2; J: TRBJ2-1; length: 17; CDR3: CASSFGAGTGVGNEQFF; DNA: NA
D: NA; size: NA; V: TRBV19; J: TRBJ2-2; length: 14; CDR3: CASSITGVIGELFF; DNA: TGTGCCAGTAGTATTACCGGGGTAATCGGGGAGCTGTTTTTT
D: TRBD1; size: NA; V: TRBV7-9; J: TRBJ1-1; length: 17; CDR3: CASSFIMIGQGFSGAFF; DNA: TGTGCCAGCAGCTTTATTATGATTGGACAGGGTTTCTCAGGAGCTTTCTTT
D: TRBD1; size: medium-sized; V: TRBV27; J: TRBJ1-6; length: 15; CDR3: CASSPQGGGNSPLHF; DNA: TGTGCCAGCAGTCCACAGGGGGGTGGGAATTCACCCCTCCACTTT
D: NA; size: NA; V: TRBV7-2; J: TRBJ2-7; length: 12; CDR3: CASSFGGAQQYF; DNA: TGTGCCAGCAGCTTTGGGGGGGCCCAGCAGTACTTC
D: NA; size: NA; V: TRBV7-9; J: TRBJ2-6; length: 18; CDR3: CASSYRPGLSSGANVLTF; DNA: TGTGCCAGCAGCTACAGACCGGGGTTGTCCTCTGGGGCCAACGTCCTGACTTTC
D: NA; size: NA; V: TRBV20-1; J: TRBJ1-5; length: 13; CDR3: CSASTLGNQPQHF; DNA: TGCAGTGCTAGTACTCTCGGCAATCAGCCCCAGCATTTT
D: NA; size: NA; V: TRBV10-3; J: TRBJ2-3; length: 15; CDR3: CAISDGSLGGDTQYF; DNA: TGTGCCATCAGTGATGGAAGCCTAGGGGGGGATACGCAGTATTTT
D: TRBD1; size: NA; V: TRBV7-2; J: TRBJ2-5; length: 14; CDR3: CASSLGQGQETQYF; DNA: TGTGCCAGCAGCCTCGGACAGGGACAAGAGACCCAGTACTTC
D: NA; size: once; V: TRBV12-3/TRBV12-4; J: TRBJ2-7; length: 11; CDR3: CASSRGYEQYF; DNA: TGTGCCAGCAGTCGGGGGTACGAGCAGTACTTC
D: NA; size: NA; V: TRBV6-1; J: TRBJ1-4; length: 15; CDR3: CASSDHRVSGEKLFF; DNA: TGTGCCAGCAGTGACCACAGGGTTAGCGGTGAAAAACTGTTTTTT
D: TRBD2; size: NA; V: TRBV7-2; J: TRBJ2-5; length: 16; CDR3: CASSLVSGGTQETQYF; DNA: TGTGCCAGCAGCTTAGTGTCGGGAGGCACCCAAGAGACCCAGTACTTC
D: NA; size: NA; V: TRBV20-1; J: TRBJ1-5; length: 10; CDR3: CSASGQPQHF; DNA: TGCAGTGCTAGTGGTCAGCCCCAGCATTTT
D: TRBD1; size: NA; V: TRBV2; J: TRBJ2-7; length: 13; CDR3: CAAKQGTHYEQYF; DNA: TGTGCCGCCAAACAGGGGACCCATTACGAGCAGTACTTC
D: NA; size: NA; V: TRBV2; J: TRBJ2-5; length: 15; CDR3: CASTAGAGYQETQYF; DNA: TGTGCCAGCACCGCGGGGGCAGGGTACCAAGAGACCCAGTACTTC
D: NA; size: NA; V: TRBV27; J: TRBJ2-5; length: 15; CDR3: CASRPSRQVGETQYF; DNA: TGTGCCAGCAGACCAAGCCGACAGGTGGGAGAGACCCAGTACTTC
D: NA; size: once; V: TRBV6-1; J: TRBJ1-4; length: 15; CDR3: CASSEVLATNEKLFF; DNA: TGTGCCAGCAGTGAAGTACTTGCAACTAATGAAAAACTGTTTTTT
D: TRBD1; size: NA; V: TRBV10-3; J: TRBJ1-4; length: 13; CDR3: CATSGQGGEKLFF; DNA: TGTGCCACATCGGGACAGGGGGGCGAAAAACTGTTTTTT
D: NA; size: NA; V: TRBV5-1; J: TRBJ2-6; length: 18; CDR3: CASSWPRGRGVGANVLTF; DNA: TGCGCCAGCAGCTGGCCCCGAGGCAGGGGGGTCGGGGCCAACGTCCTGACTTTC
D: NA; size: NA; V: TRBV5-6; J: TRBJ2-7; length: 16; CDR3: CASSPPWGARLYEQYF; DNA: TGTGCCAGCAGCCCGCCTTGGGGGGCTCGTTTGTACGAGCAGTACTTC
D: TRBD1; size: once; V: TRBV7-2; J: TRBJ1-1; length: 16; CDR3: CASSPFGTGLHTEAFF; DNA: TGTGCCAGCAGCCCCTTTGGGACAGGGTTGCACACTGAAGCTTTCTTT
D: NA; size: once; V: TRBV3-1/TRBV3-2; J: TRBJ1-2; length: 14; CDR3: CASSQDNGLRGYTF; DNA: TGTGCCAGCAGCCAAGATAACGGTTTACGCGGCTACACCTTC
D: NA; size: once; V: TRBV7-2; J: TRBJ1-2; length: 15; CDR3: CASSLSHGTNYGYTF; DNA: TGTGCCAGCAGCTTATCCCACGGGACTAACTATGGCTACACCTTC